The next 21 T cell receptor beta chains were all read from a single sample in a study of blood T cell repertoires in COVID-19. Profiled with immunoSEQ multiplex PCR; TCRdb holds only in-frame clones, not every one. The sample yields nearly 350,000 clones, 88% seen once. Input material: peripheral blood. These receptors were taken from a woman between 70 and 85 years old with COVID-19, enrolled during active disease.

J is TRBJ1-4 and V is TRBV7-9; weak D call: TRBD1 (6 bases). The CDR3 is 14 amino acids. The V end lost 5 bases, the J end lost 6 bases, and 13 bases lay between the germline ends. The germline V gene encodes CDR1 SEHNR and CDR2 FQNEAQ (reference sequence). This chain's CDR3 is CASSPDRTYEKLFF. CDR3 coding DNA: TGTGCCAGCAGCCCAGACAGGACCTATGAAAAACTGTTTTTT.

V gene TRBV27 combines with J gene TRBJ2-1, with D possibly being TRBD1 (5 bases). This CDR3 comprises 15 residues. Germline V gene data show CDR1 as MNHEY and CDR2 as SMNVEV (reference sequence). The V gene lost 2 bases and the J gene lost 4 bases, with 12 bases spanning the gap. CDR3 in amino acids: CASSLSRAPYNEQFF. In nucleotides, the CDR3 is TGTGCCAGCAGTTTAAGCAGGGCCCCTTACAATGAGCAGTTCTTC.

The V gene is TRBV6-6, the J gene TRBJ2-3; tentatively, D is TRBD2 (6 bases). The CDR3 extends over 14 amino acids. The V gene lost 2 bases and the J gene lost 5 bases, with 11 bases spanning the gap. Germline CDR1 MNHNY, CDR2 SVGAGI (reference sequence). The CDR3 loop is CASSYGGAGDTQYF. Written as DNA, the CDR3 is TGTGCCAGCAGTTACGGAGGGGCGGGAGATACGCAGTATTTT.

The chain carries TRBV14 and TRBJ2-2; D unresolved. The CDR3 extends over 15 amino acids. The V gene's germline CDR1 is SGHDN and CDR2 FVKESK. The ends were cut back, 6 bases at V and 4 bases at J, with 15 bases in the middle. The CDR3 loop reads CASRPRSSGTGELFF. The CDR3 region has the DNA TGTGCCAGCAGACCCCGATCTTCCGGCACCGGGGAGCTGTTTTTT.

The chain's CDR3 is CASSQMGLTGELFF. The CDR3 coding sequence is TGTGCCAGCAGCCAAATGGGGCTCACCGGGGAGCTGTTTTTT. The chain recombines TRBV3-1 (or the pseudogene TRBV3-2) with TRBJ2-2; D perhaps matches TRBD1 (5 bases). The ends were cut back, 2 bases at V and 4 bases at J, with 8 bases in the middle. This CDR3 is 14 amino acids long. CDR1 LGHDT and CDR2 YNNKEL come from the germline V gene (reference sequence).

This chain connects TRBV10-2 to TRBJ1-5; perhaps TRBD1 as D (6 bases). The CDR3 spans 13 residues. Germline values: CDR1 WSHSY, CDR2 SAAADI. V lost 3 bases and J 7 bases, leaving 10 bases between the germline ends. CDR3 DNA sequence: TGCGCCAGCAGTGACAGGGGACGACAGCCCCAGCATTTT. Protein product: CASSDRGRQPQHF.

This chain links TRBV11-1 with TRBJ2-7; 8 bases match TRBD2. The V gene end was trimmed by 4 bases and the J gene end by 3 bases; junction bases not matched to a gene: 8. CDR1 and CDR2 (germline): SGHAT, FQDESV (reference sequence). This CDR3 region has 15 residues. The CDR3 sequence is CASSSWTSLNYEQYF. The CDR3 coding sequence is TGTGCCAGCAGCTCTTGGACTAGCCTTAACTACGAGCAGTACTTC.

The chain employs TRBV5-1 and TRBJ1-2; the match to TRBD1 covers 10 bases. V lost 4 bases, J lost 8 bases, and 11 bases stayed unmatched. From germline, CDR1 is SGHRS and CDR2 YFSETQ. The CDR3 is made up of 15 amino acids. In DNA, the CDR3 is TGCGCCAGCAGCGTGGGACAGGGGCCGCCGAGCGGCTACACCTTC. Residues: CASSVGQGPPSGYTF.

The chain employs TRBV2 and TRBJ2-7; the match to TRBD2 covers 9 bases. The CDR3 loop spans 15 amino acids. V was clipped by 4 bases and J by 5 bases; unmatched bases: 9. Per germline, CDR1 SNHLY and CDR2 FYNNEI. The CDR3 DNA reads TGTGCCAGCAGTGCCCAGGGACTAGCTATTGACGAGCAGTACTTC. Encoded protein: CASSAQGLAIDEQYF.

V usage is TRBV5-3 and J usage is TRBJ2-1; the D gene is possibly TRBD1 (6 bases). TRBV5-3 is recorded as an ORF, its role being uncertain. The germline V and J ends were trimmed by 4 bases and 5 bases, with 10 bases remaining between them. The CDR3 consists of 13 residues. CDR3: CARSAYRDNEQFF. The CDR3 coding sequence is TGTGCCAGAAGCGCCTACAGGGACAATGAGCAGTTCTTC.

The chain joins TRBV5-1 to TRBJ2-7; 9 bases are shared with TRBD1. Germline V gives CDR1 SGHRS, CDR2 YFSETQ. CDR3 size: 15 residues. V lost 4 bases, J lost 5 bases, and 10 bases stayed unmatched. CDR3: CASSLFPGTGNEQYF. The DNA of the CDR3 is TGCGCCAGCAGCCTTTTCCCCGGGACAGGGAACGAGCAGTACTTC.

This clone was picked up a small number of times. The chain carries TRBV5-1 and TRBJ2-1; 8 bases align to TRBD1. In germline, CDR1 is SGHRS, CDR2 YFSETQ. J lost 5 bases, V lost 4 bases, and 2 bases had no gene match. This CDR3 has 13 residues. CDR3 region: CASSLGQDNEQFF. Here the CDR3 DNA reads TGCGCCAGCAGCCTGGGACAGGACAATGAGCAGTTCTTC.

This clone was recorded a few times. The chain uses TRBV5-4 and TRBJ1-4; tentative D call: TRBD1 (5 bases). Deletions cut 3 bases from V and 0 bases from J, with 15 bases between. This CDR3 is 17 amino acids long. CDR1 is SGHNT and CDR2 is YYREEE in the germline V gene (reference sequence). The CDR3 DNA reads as TGTGCCAGCAGCTATCGGAAGGGGACTACAACTAATGAAAAACTGTTTTTT. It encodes CASSYRKGTTTNEKLFF.

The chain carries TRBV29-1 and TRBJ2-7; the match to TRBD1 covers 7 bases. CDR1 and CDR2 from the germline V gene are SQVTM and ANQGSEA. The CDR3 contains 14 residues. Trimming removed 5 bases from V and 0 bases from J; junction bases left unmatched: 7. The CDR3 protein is CSVTGTANSYEQYF. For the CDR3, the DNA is TGCAGCGTTACCGGGACAGCCAACTCCTACGAGCAGTACTTC.

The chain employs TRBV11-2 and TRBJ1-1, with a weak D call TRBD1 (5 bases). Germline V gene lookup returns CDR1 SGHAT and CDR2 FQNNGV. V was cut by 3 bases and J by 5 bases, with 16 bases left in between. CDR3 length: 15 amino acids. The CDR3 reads CASSFVAGGGTEAFF. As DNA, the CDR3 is TGTGCCAGCAGCTTTGTTGCTGGGGGAGGTACTGAAGCTTTCTTT.

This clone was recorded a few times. Here the CDR3 reads CASSQESSGGVTGELFF. Written as DNA, the CDR3 is TGTGCCAGCAGCCAAGAATCCAGCGGGGGGGTAACCGGGGAGCTGTTTTTT. The chain is built from TRBV4-2 and TRBJ2-2; 10 nucleotides agree with TRBD2. The CDR3 loop spans 17 amino acids. V gave up 0 bases and J gave up 5 bases; unmatched junction bases: 6. Germline CDR1 reads LGHNA; CDR2 reads YNFKEQ.

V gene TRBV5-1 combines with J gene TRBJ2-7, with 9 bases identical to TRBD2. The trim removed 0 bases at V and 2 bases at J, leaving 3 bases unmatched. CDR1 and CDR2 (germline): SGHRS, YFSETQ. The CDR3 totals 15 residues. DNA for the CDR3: TGCGCCAGCAGCTTGGGAGCGGGGGGTCCCTACGAGCAGTACTTC. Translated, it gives CASSLGAGGPYEQYF.

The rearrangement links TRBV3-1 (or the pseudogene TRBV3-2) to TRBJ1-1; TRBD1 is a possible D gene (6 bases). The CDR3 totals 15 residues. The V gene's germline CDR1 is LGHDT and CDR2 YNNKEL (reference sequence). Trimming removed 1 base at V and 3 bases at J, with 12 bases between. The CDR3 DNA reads TGTGCCAGCAGCCAAGCTCAAACAGGGTACACTGAAGCTTTCTTT. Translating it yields CASSQAQTGYTEAFF.

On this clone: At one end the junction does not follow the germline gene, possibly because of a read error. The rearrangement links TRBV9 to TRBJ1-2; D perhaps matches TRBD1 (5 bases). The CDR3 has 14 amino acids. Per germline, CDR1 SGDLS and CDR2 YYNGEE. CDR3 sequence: CASSPSGTGITKFF. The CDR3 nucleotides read TGTGCCAGCAGCCCCTCGGGCACAGGTATTACAAAGTTCTTC. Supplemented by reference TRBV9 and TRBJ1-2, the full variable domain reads DSGVTQTPKHLITATGQRVTLRCSPRSGDLSVYWYQQSLDQGLQFLIQYYNGEERAKGNILERFSAQQFPDLHSELNLSSLELGDSALYFCASSPSGTGITKFFGSGTRLTVV.

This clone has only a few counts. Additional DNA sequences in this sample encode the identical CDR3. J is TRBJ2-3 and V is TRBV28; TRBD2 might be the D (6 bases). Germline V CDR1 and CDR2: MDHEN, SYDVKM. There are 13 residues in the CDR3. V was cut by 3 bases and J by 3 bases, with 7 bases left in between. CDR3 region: CASSFGGTDTQYF. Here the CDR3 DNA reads TGTGCCAGCAGTTTTGGAGGGACAGATACGCAGTATTTT.

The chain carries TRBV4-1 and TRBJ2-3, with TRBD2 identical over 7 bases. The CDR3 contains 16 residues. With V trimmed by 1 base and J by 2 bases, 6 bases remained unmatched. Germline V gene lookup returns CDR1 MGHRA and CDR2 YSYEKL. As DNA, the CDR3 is TGCGCCAGCAGCCAAGGTAGCGGGTTCTCCACAGATACGCAGTATTTT. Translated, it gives CASSQGSGFSTDTQYF.